Shown below are 21 T cell receptor beta chains from a single sample sequenced in a study of blood T cell repertoires in COVID-19. Libraries were prepared by immunoSEQ multiplex PCR; TCRdb keeps only in-frame clonotypes and omits some of them. Of approximately 130,000 clones listed, 80% to 90% were seen once; the top ten hold less than 30%. Specimen: peripheral blood. Receptors were obtained from a man aged 70-80 years with active or convalescent COVID-19.

The chain uses TRBV19 and TRBJ1-5, with D perhaps matching TRBD1 (5 bases). Germline V gene data show CDR1 as LNHDA and CDR2 as SQIVND (reference sequence). CDR3 length equals 14 residues. Trimming took 5 bases from V and 7 from J, leaving 15 bases between them. The CDR3 loop reads CASSQDGGRQPQHF. The CDR3, as DNA: TGTGCCAGTAGTCAGGACGGGGGGAGACAGCCCCAGCATTTT.

The chain joins TRBV27 to TRBJ1-4; D might be TRBD1 (6 bases). Trimming cost V 1 base and J 7 bases, with 13 bases left between them. Germline CDR1 and CDR2: MNHEY and SMNVEV (reference sequence). CDR3 size: 15 residues. The CDR3 nucleotides are TGTGCCAGCAGTTTATGGGGGGGCGATGGTGAAAAACTGTTTTTT. Its protein product is CASSLWGGDGEKLFF.

This sequence joins TRBV18 and TRBJ1-1; 9 bases align to TRBD1. The CDR3 sequence is 12 residues long. The V gene's germline CDR1 is KGHSH and CDR2 LQKENI. The V gene end was trimmed by 6 bases and the J gene end by 10 bases; junction bases not matched to a gene: 6. CDR3 DNA: TGTGCCAGCTCGGGACAGGGCGAGGCAGCTTTCTTT. It is translated as CASSGQGEAAFF.

This rearrangement joins TRBV9 to TRBJ2-3, with D perhaps TRBD2 (6 bases). V gave up 3 bases and J gave up 3 bases, with 14 bases separating them. Germline-derived CDR1 and CDR2 are SGDLS and YYNGEE. The CDR3 length is 15 residues. CDR3 nucleotides: TGTGCCAGCAGCGCCCCTGGAGGGGCAACAGATACGCAGTATTTT. Its translation: CASSAPGGATDTQYF. Variable domain in full (rest from reference TRBV9 and TRBJ2-3): DSGVTQTPKHLITATGQRVTLRCSPRSGDLSVYWYQQSLDQGLQFLIQYYNGEERAKGNILERFSAQQFPDLHSELNLSSLELGDSALYFCASSAPGGATDTQYFGPGTRLTVL.

V is TRBV5-4 and J is TRBJ1-4, with D uncertain. CDR1 is SGHNT, CDR2 YYREEE, per germline (reference sequence). The CDR3 loop spans 17 amino acids. The germline V and J ends were trimmed by 0 bases and 5 bases, with 17 bases remaining between them. DNA of the CDR3: TGTGCCAGCAGCTTGGGTACTACATCCCTCCCAAATGAAAAACTGTTTTTT. It specifies CASSLGTTSLPNEKLFF.

V is TRBV2 and J is TRBJ2-2, with D unclear. CDR1 and CDR2 from the germline V gene are SNHLY and FYNNEI. This CDR3 spans 12 amino acids. V lost 7 bases and J lost 4, with 7 bases in between. The CDR3 DNA follows: TGTGCCAGCAACCCCAGCACCGGGGAGCTGTTTTTT. It codes for CASNPSTGELFF.

V gene TRBV21-1 combines with J gene TRBJ2-7; TRBD2 is taken as the D call from the table, unchecked against the DNA. TRBV21-1 is recorded as a pseudogene. This CDR3 is built from 15 residues. The CDR3 is CASSKASAHNYEQYF. Written as DNA, the CDR3 is TGTGCCAGCAGCAAAGCTAGCGCGCATAACTACGAGCAGTACTTC.

The chain uses TRBV4-1 and TRBJ2-3, with 12 bases matching TRBD1. The CDR3 length is 17 residues. After removal of 6 bases from V and 5 bases from J, the junction contained 12 bases not matched to a gene. Germline CDR1 and CDR2: MGHRA and YSYEKL. The CDR3 loop reads CASSPWPRDRGQDTQYF. CDR3 in DNA: TGCGCCAGCAGTCCTTGGCCGAGGGACAGGGGGCAAGATACGCAGTATTTT.

The chain has TRBV18 and TRBJ2-5; 9 bases map to TRBD2. The CDR3 sequence is 13 residues long. The germline V gene encodes CDR1 KGHSH and CDR2 LQKENI. The junction had 0 bases not matched to a gene; V was cut back by 3 bases and J by 4 bases. CDR3 region: CASSPSGRETQYF. As DNA, the CDR3 is TGTGCCAGCTCACCTAGCGGGAGAGAGACCCAGTACTTC.

The rearrangement uses TRBV19 and TRBJ2-1; no clear D gene. Looked up from germline, CDR1 is LNHDA and CDR2 is SQIVND (reference sequence). The CDR3 is 15 residues long. Trimming removed 10 bases from V and 4 bases from J, with 20 bases in between. The CDR3 loop reads CATRSPVKNYNEQFF. In nucleotides, the CDR3 is TGTGCCACCCGGAGCCCAGTGAAAAATTACAATGAGCAGTTCTTC.

The chain carries TRBV28 and TRBJ1-5, with D possibly being TRBD1 (6 bases). This CDR3 region has 16 residues. Germline CDR1 is MDHEN and CDR2 is SYDVKM. With 5 bases removed from V and 9 bases from J, the gap between germline ends came to 23 bases. The DNA for the CDR3 is TGTGCCAGCAGTCGCTTAGACCAGGGGATCGGCAGGCCCCAGCATTTT. Translated: CASSRLDQGIGRPQHF.

The chain combines TRBV28 with TRBJ2-3, with D maybe TRBD1 (6 bases). CDR3 length: 14 amino acids. In germline, CDR1 is MDHEN, CDR2 SYDVKM. The V gene lost 6 bases and the J gene lost 0 bases, with 10 bases spanning the gap. DNA of the CDR3: TGTGCCAGCAGGGAGGACAGCAGCACAGATACGCAGTATTTT. It codes for CASREDSSTDTQYF.

V gene TRBV11-2 combines with J gene TRBJ2-7; weak D call: TRBD1 (5 bases). The CDR3 has 16 residues. The V gene's germline CDR1 is SGHAT and CDR2 FQNNGV. V was trimmed by 0 bases and J by 0 bases, leaving 12 bases between them. In DNA form, the CDR3 reads TGTGCCAGCAGCTTAGAAGGCAGGGATACCTCCTACGAGCAGTACTTC. Encoded protein: CASSLEGRDTSYEQYF. The whole variable domain, remainder taken from reference TRBV11-2 and TRBJ2-7, is EAGVAQSPRYKIIEKRQSVAFWCNPISGHATLYWYQQILGQGPKLLIQFQNNGVVDDSQLPKDRFSAERLKGVDSTLKIQPAKLEDSAVYLCASSLEGRDTSYEQYFGPGTRLTVT.

The CDR3 DNA reads TGTGCCAGCAGCTTAGCGTCGGTTGGGCAGTTCTTC. Residues: CASSLASVGQFF. The V gene is TRBV7-9, the J gene TRBJ2-1; D unresolved. The germline V gene has CDR1 SEHNR and CDR2 FQNEAQ (reference sequence). The CDR3 covers 12 residues. V lost 0 bases and J 12 bases, leaving 9 bases between the germline ends.

This chain joins TRBV18 and TRBJ2-5; tentatively, D is TRBD1 (6 bases). Trimming left V 4 bases short and J 3 bases short, with 12 bases between. The length of the CDR3 is 14 residues. In germline, CDR1 is KGHSH, CDR2 LQKENI. CDR3: CASSLGQPKETQYF. The CDR3 coding sequence is TGTGCCAGCTCACTTGGACAGCCCAAAGAGACCCAGTACTTC.

The V and J genes are TRBV9 and TRBJ2-1; TRBD2 aligns across 8 bases. Germline lookup yields CDR1 SGDLS and CDR2 YYNGEE. J was trimmed by 4 bases and V by 4 bases; bases with no gene match: 7. The CDR3 is made up of 15 amino acids. The CDR3 region is CASSSGLAEYNEQFF. DNA for the CDR3: TGTGCCAGCAGCTCAGGACTAGCAGAATACAATGAGCAGTTCTTC.

This clone was found once. The chain couples TRBV30 to TRBJ1-4; D uncertain. The V gene's germline CDR1 is GTSNPN and CDR2 SVGIG (reference sequence). V was clipped by 0 bases and J by 8 bases, with 7 bases between them. The CDR3 covers 12 residues. The CDR3, as DNA: TGTGCCTGGAGTGTATGGGAGGAAAAACTGTTTTTT. Translating it yields CAWSVWEEKLFF.

CDR3 amino acids: CASSSSGNPYEQYF. The CDR3 coding sequence is TGTGCCAGCAGTTCGAGCGGGAACCCCTACGAGCAGTACTTC. The V gene is TRBV27, the J gene TRBJ2-7; TRBD2 matches 7 bases. The V gene end was trimmed by 4 bases and the J gene end by 2 bases; junction bases not matched to a gene: 5. Germline values: CDR1 MNHEY, CDR2 SMNVEV (reference sequence). The CDR3 consists of 14 residues.

The chain combines TRBV27 with TRBJ2-2; 9 bases agree with TRBD2. Germline CDR1 is MNHEY and CDR2 is SMNVEV (reference sequence). V was pared by 3 bases and J by 4 bases, with 3 bases of the junction left unmatched. The CDR3 runs to 15 residues. CDR3 sequence (DNA): TGTGCCAGCAGTTTCGGCGGGAGGGGCACCGGGGAGCTGTTTTTT. Encoded protein: CASSFGGRGTGELFF.

V and J are TRBV19 and TRBJ2-5; 11 nucleotides align to TRBD1. In germline, CDR1 is LNHDA, CDR2 SQIVND (reference sequence). V shed 10 bases, J shed 8 bases, and the junction held 12 bases outside the gene matches. The CDR3 extends over 14 amino acids. The CDR3 sequence is CATKGQGGSQTQYF. As DNA, the CDR3 is TGTGCCACCAAGGGACAGGGGGGTTCGCAAACCCAGTACTTC.

The chain carries TRBV23-1 and TRBJ2-7; D might be TRBD1 (6 bases). TRBV23-1 is reported as an ORF; its role is uncertain. This CDR3 spans 14 amino acids. Between the trimmed V and J ends, which lost 2 bases and 7 bases, there was a span of 15 bases. CDR3 region: CASSQGATGLEQYF. The CDR3 DNA sequence: TGCGCCAGCAGTCAAGGAGCAACAGGGTTGGAGCAGTACTTC.